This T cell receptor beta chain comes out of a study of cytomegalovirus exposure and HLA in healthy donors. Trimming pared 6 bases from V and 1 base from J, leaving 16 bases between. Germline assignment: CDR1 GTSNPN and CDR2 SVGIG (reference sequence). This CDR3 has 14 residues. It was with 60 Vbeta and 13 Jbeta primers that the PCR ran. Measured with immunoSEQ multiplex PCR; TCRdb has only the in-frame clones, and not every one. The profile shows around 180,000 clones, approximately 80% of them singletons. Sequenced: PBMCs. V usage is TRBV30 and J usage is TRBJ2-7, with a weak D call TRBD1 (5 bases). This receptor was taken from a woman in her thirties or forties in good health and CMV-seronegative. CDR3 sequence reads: CACLGPRESYEQYF. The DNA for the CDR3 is TGTGCCTGCCTAGGACCCAGGGAATCCTACGAGCAGTACTTC.